This T cell receptor beta chain was documented in a study of T cell repertoires in cytomegalovirus infection (dated by TCRdb to between 2018 and 2021). About the study as a whole: The HLA type of each donor mattered for the analysis, because public TCR beta signatures pointed to carriage of CMV infection along with the matching HLA type.

The paper's findings and limits, for the study overall: Cumulative frequency of public TCR beta family members discriminated carriers of CMV infection plus the relevant HLA type in this cohort and an independent roughly 350-donor cohort. The ex vivo response was dominated by HLA-C-restricted CMV-specific TCR beta clonotypes, which also provided the single most frequent clonotype in two of eight donors.

Many counts were recorded for this clonotype. It has no known antigen specificity. No base-level quality is on record; no much larger clone is a single base apart. The CDR3 covers 17 residues, taking in both the cysteine and the phenylalanine. CDR3 DNA is the only sequence kept; it has 51 bases, read in frame from the first base. CDR1 and CDR2, per the germline V gene, are MDHEN and SYDVKM. V was cut back by 2 bases and J by 3 bases, leaving a gap of 19 bases between them. TCRdb lists the instrument as Illumina HiSeq 1500. The public reads were quality trimmed at Q25 with fastp and then assembled into clones with MiXCR by TCRdb, keeping productive beta chains. Records with the same CDR3 protein are collapsed into one entry carrying the most frequent genes and DNA. A total of around 210,000 distinct CDR3 sequences appear in this sample, about 5.9% of them only once. Around 6% of the sample is in the top ten clones.

This clonotype originated in a human donor in good health (CMV status not recorded). Some clones in this sample may be carry-over from other donors' samples. The chain was built from TRBV28 and TRBJ1-1; tentative D gene TRBD1, with 6 bases matching. Sequencing used PBMCs. CDR3 protein: CASSLGQGMNRYTEAFF. The DNA sequence reads TGTGCCAGCAGTTTAGGCCAGGGGATGAATCGGTACACTGAAGCTTTCTTT.